Following are 21 T cell receptor beta chains from one sample sequenced in a study of blood T cell repertoires in COVID-19. Only in-frame clones appear in the TCRdb table, and some are missing; sequencing was by immunoSEQ multiplex PCR. Of almost 35,000 clones listed, 90% are singletons. The sample comprised peripheral blood. The receptors here all came from a man in his sixties with active or convalescent COVID-19.

The V gene is TRBV18, the J gene TRBJ2-2, with a tentative D call TRBD1 (7 bases). The length of the CDR3 is 18 residues. CDR1 is KGHSH and CDR2 is LQKENI in the germline V gene. With 3 bases removed from V and 3 bases from J, the gap between germline ends came to 20 bases. The CDR3 bases are TGTGCCAGCTCACCTTCAGCCGTGGAGGGGGCGTACACCGGGGAGCTGTTTTTT. Residues: CASSPSAVEGAYTGELFF. The whole variable domain, filled in from reference TRBV18 and TRBJ2-2, reads NAGVMQNPRHLVRRRGQEARLRCSPMKGHSHVYWYRQLPEEGLKFMVYLQKENIIDESGMPKERFSAEFPKEGPSILRIQQVVRGDSAAYFCASSPSAVEGAYTGELFFGEGSRLTVL.

The J gene is TRBJ2-5, the V gene TRBV5-1; D remains unclear. The V gene's germline CDR1 is SGHRS and CDR2 YFSETQ. Trimming cost V 1 base and J 1 base, with 8 bases left between them. The CDR3 loop spans 14 amino acids. This chain's CDR3 is CASSLLAVQETQYF. Written as DNA, the CDR3 is TGCGCCAGCAGCTTGCTGGCAGTCCAAGAGACCCAGTACTTC.

The V gene is TRBV6-4, the J gene TRBJ1-2; 7 bases match TRBD1. The V gene's germline CDR1 is MRHNA and CDR2 SNTAGT. This CDR3 has 18 residues. V lost 6 bases and J lost 2; bases outside the gene matches: 18. CDR3 coding DNA: TGTGCCAGCAGAGTTCGGGACAGCCGGCCCCGGAAAAACTATGGCTACACCTTC. It specifies CASRVRDSRPRKNYGYTF.

J is TRBJ2-1 and V is TRBV2, with 7 bases matching TRBD2. Germline V gene data show CDR1 as SNHLY and CDR2 as FYNNEI. Trimming at V came to 4 bases and at J to 8 bases, leaving 5 bases not matched to a gene. The CDR3 is made up of 13 amino acids. The CDR3 nucleotides read TGTGCCAGCAGTGCCGGACTAGTTCATGAGCAGTTCTTC. This sequence encodes CASSAGLVHEQFF.

This chain connects TRBV18 to TRBJ2-3, with D possibly matching TRBD1 (6 bases). This CDR3 region has 13 residues. Trimming took 2 bases from V and 5 from J, leaving 8 bases between them. The germline gives CDR1 KGHSH, CDR2 LQKENI. CDR3 protein: CASSPGGRDTQYF. The DNA of the CDR3 is TGTGCCAGCTCACCAGGGGGCAGAGATACGCAGTATTTT.

V usage is TRBV28 and J usage is TRBJ2-5; perhaps TRBD2 as D (6 bases). V lost 7 bases, J lost 5 bases, and 11 bases lay in between. This CDR3 contains 12 residues. CDR1 and CDR2 from the germline V gene are MDHEN and SYDVKM. In DNA form, the CDR3 reads TGTGCCAGCATGCCCGGAGGGGAGACCCAGTACTTC. It specifies CASMPGGETQYF.

Only one count was recorded for this clone. The rearrangement links TRBV7-6 to TRBJ2-2; TRBD1 matches 10 bases. V gave up 5 bases and J gave up 6 bases; unmatched junction bases: 6. The CDR3 is 15 residues long. Germline CDR1 SGHVS, CDR2 FNYEAQ. The CDR3 DNA is TGTGCCAGCAGCCCAGGACAGGGGGAGTCCGGGGAGCTGTTTTTT. Encoded protein: CASSPGQGESGELFF.

This rearrangement joins TRBV28 to TRBJ2-7; a weak D match, TRBD1 (6 bases). The V gene's germline CDR1 is MDHEN and CDR2 SYDVKM. V was pared by 4 bases and J by 6 bases, with 10 bases between. The CDR3 runs 12 residues. CDR3 DNA: TGTGCCAGCAGTTCACAGGGTCTCGAGCAGTACTTC. Its protein product is CASSSQGLEQYF.

The rearrangement links TRBV18 to TRBJ2-1; 7 nucleotides agree with TRBD1. Germline CDR1 and CDR2: KGHSH and LQKENI. The CDR3 covers 15 residues. V shed 6 bases and J 4 bases; nucleotides not matched to a gene: 9. In DNA form, the CDR3 reads TGTGCCAGCTCCCCGTCCCGACAGGGTTACAATGAGCAGTTCTTC. Protein product: CASSPSRQGYNEQFF.

This chain links TRBV11-2 with TRBJ1-1; 11 bases are shared with TRBD1. The germline V gene has CDR1 SGHAT and CDR2 FQNNGV. V trimming: 5 bases; J trimming: 4 bases; junction bases outside the gene matches: 6. The CDR3 extends over 15 amino acids. The CDR3 nucleotides are TGTGCCAGCAGCCGGGGACAGGGGGGTGGCACTGAAGCTTTCTTT. Translated, it gives CASSRGQGGGTEAFF.

Only one count was recorded for this clone. The rearrangement joins TRBV13 to TRBJ1-2; 9 bases match TRBD1. CDR1 is PRHDT, CDR2 FYEKMQ, per germline (reference sequence). V lost 3 bases, J lost 6 bases, and 14 bases stayed unmatched. The CDR3 totals 17 residues. The DNA of the CDR3 is TGTGCCAGCAGCTTCTACTATACCGGGACAGGGCTTGATGGCTACACCTTC. Protein: CASSFYYTGTGLDGYTF.

The chain uses TRBV27 and TRBJ2-3; the D gene is possibly TRBD1 (6 bases). Germline V gene lookup returns CDR1 MNHEY and CDR2 SMNVEV (reference sequence). CDR3 length equals 13 residues. Trimming left V 6 bases short and J 6 bases short, with 13 bases between. CDR3 DNA sequence: TGTGCCAGCAGACCGACAGGCAGGGATACGCAGTATTTT. This codes for CASRPTGRDTQYF.

The CDR3 DNA follows: TGCGCCAGCAGCCAAGATTCTTTAAGGGGACAGCGCTCTGGGGCCAACGTCCTGACTTTC. This sequence encodes CASSQDSLRGQRSGANVLTF. The chain has TRBV4-1 and TRBJ2-6, with TRBD1 matching 7 bases. Trimming took 0 bases from V and 0 from J; bases not matched to a gene: 11. Germline CDR1 is MGHRA and CDR2 is YSYEKL. There are 20 residues in the CDR3.

The rearrangement joins TRBV7-8 to TRBJ1-2, with a possible D match to TRBD1 (6 bases). V shed 1 base and J shed 4 bases, with 16 bases lying between them. The CDR3 consists of 16 residues. Looked up from germline, CDR1 is SGHVS and CDR2 is FQNEAQ. CDR3 nucleotides: TGTGCCAGCAGCTTAGAGAGGGGGGGCGCGGGCTATGGCTACACCTTC. This codes for CASSLERGGAGYGYTF.

V gene TRBV9 combines with J gene TRBJ1-4, with 8 bases matching TRBD1. The CDR3 loop spans 16 amino acids. J lost 8 bases, V lost 0 bases, and 9 bases had no gene match. Germline V gives CDR1 SGDLS, CDR2 YYNGEE. In DNA form, the CDR3 reads TGTGCCAGCAGCGTAGGGGAGGGACAGGTAGCAGAAAAACTGTTTTTT. This encodes CASSVGEGQVAEKLFF.

V is TRBV6-5 and J is TRBJ2-7, with a weak D call TRBD1 (6 bases). The CDR3 spans 13 residues. Per the germline V gene, CDR1 is MNHEY and CDR2 is SVGAGI. V was clipped by 6 bases and J by 3 bases, with 12 bases between them. CDR3 protein: CASRPGTFYEQYF. CDR3 coding DNA: TGTGCCAGCAGGCCCGGGACATTCTACGAGCAGTACTTC.

This chain connects TRBV7-9 to TRBJ1-4; D perhaps matches TRBD1 (6 bases). This CDR3 contains 16 residues. CDR1 and CDR2 (germline): SEHNR, FQNEAQ (reference sequence). Trimming stripped 4 bases from V and 4 bases from J, with 16 bases between. For the CDR3, the DNA is TGTGCCAGCAGCTCCACAGGACAGAGACTTAATGAAAAACTGTTTTTT. Translation gives CASSSTGQRLNEKLFF.

The chain carries TRBV11-3 and TRBJ2-1; the match to TRBD1 covers 9 bases. This CDR3 has 15 residues. Germline V gene data show CDR1 as SGHNT and CDR2 as YENEEA. The V segment lost 5 bases and the J segment 1 base; nucleotides outside the gene matches: 3. CDR3 protein: CASSTGQGSYNEQFF. Here the CDR3 DNA reads TGTGCCAGCAGCACCGGACAGGGGTCCTACAATGAGCAGTTCTTC.

The chain employs TRBV13 and TRBJ1-2, with 8 bases aligning to TRBD1. The CDR3 contains 14 residues. Germline V gene data show CDR1 as PRHDT and CDR2 as FYEKMQ (reference sequence). V shed 4 bases and J 8 bases; nucleotides not matched to a gene: 9. In DNA form, the CDR3 reads TGTGCCAGCAGCTCCCCCCCAGGGGGCAGGGGCTACACCTTC. Translation gives CASSSPPGGRGYTF.

The CDR3 DNA follows: TGTGCCAGCAGTTCGTTCCCGGGACTAGCGGGAGGAGAGCAGTACTTC. Its protein is CASSSFPGLAGGEQYF. The V gene is TRBV27, the J gene TRBJ2-7; the match to TRBD2 covers 15 bases. V shed 4 bases and J 7 bases; nucleotides not matched to a gene: 8. Germline assignment: CDR1 MNHEY and CDR2 SMNVEV (reference sequence). This CDR3 region has 16 residues.

CDR3 residues: CASIRTGGYSGNTIYF. CDR3 nucleotide sequence: TGTGCCAGCATTCGGACAGGGGGTTACTCTGGAAACACCATATATTTT. V is TRBV2 and J is TRBJ1-3; 10 nucleotides line up with TRBD1. CDR3 length: 16 amino acids. The germline CDR1 and CDR2 sequences are SNHLY and FYNNEI. With V trimmed by 7 bases and J by 0 bases, 6 bases remained unmatched. Full variable domain (outside the CDR3, taken from reference TRBV2 and TRBJ1-3): EPEVTQTPSHQVTQMGQEVILRCVPISNHLYFYWYRQILGQKVEFLVSFYNNEISEKSEIFDDQFSVERPDGSNFTLKIRSTKLEDSAMYFCASIRTGGYSGNTIYFGEGSWLTVV.